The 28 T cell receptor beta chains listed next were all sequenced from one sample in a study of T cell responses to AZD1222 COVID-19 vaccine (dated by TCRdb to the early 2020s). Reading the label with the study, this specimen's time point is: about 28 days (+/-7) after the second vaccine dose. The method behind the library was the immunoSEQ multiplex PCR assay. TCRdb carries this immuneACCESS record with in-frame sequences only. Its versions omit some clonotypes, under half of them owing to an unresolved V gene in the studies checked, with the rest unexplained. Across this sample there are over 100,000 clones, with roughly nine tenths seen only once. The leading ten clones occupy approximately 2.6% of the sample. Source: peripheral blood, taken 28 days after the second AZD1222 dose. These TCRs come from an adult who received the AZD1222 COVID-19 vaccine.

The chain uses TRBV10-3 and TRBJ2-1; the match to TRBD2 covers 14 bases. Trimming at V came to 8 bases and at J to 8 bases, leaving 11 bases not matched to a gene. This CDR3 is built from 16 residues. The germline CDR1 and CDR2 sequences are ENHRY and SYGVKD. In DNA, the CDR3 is TGTGCCATCTCTGGACTAGCGGGGGGTTCCAGTGATGAGCAGTTCTTC. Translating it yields CAISGLAGGSSDEQFF.

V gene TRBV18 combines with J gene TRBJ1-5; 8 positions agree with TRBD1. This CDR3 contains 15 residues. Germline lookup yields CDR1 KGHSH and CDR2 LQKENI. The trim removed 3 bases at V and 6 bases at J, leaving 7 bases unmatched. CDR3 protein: CASSPRQGKGQPQHF. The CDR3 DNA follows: TGTGCCAGCTCACCTCGACAGGGGAAGGGTCAGCCCCAGCATTTT.

Here the CDR3 reads CASSPGRVEKLFF. Written as DNA, the CDR3 is TGTGCCAGCAGCCCCGGTCGGGTTGAAAAACTGTTTTTT. The chain links TRBV11-2 to TRBJ1-4; unclear D gene. V lost 5 bases and J lost 7, with 11 bases in between. The CDR3 runs 13 residues. The germline CDR1 and CDR2 sequences are SGHAT and FQNNGV.

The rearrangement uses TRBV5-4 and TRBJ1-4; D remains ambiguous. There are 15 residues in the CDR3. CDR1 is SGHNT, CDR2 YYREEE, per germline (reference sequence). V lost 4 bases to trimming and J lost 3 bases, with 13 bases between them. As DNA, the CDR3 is TGTGCCAGCAGCCGCAGGTCCGTATCTAATGAAAAACTGTTTTTT. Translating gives CASSRRSVSNEKLFF.

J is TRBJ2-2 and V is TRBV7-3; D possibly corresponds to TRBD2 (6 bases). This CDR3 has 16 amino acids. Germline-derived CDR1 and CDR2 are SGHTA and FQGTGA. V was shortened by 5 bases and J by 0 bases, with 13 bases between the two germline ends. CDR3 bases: TGTGCCAGCAGCCGTAGCGGACCGCCGAACACCGGGGAGCTGTTTTTT. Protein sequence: CASSRSGPPNTGELFF. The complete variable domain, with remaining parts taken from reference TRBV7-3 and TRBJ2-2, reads GAGVSQTPSNKVTEKGKYVELRCDPISGHTALYWYRQSLGQGPEFLIYFQGTGAADDSGLPNDRFFAVRPEGSVSTLKIQRTERGDSAVYLCASSRSGPPNTGELFFGEGSRLTVL.

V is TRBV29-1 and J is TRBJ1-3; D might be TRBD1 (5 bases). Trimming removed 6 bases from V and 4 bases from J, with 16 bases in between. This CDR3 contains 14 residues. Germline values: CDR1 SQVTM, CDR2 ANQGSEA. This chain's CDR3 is CSVGDRTNGNTIYF. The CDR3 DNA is TGCAGCGTCGGGGATCGGACAAACGGAAACACCATATATTTT.

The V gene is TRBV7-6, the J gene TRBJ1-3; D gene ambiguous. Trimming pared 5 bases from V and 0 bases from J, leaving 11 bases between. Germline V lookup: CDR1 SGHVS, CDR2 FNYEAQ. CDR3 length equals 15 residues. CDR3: CASSPARTSGNTIYF. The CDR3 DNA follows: TGTGCCAGCAGCCCCGCCCGGACCTCTGGAAACACCATATATTTT.

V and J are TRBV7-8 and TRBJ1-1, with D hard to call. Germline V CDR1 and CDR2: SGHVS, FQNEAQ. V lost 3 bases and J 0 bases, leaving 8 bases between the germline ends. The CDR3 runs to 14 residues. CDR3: CASSFSGLNTEAFF. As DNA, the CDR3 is TGTGCCAGCAGCTTTTCTGGGTTGAACACTGAAGCTTTCTTT.

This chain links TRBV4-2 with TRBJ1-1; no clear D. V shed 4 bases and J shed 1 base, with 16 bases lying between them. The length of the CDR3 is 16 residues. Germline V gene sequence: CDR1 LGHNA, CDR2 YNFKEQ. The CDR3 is CASSPSSVRANTEAFF. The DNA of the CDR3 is TGTGCCAGCAGCCCGAGTTCAGTCAGAGCGAACACTGAAGCTTTCTTT.

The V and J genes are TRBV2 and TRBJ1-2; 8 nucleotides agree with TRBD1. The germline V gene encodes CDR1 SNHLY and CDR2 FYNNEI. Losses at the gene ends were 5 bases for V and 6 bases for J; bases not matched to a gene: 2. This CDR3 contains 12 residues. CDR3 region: CASSNRGNGYTF. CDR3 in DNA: TGTGCCAGCAGTAACAGGGGGAATGGCTACACCTTC.

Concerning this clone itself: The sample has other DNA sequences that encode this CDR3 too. The CDR3 sequence: CASSSPGQGARGYTF. The CDR3 region has the DNA TGTGCCAGCAGTTCGCCGGGACAGGGGGCGCGCGGCTACACCTTC. The V call is TRBV28, the J call TRBJ1-2; TRBD1 matches 12 bases. There are 15 residues in the CDR3. With 4 bases clipped from V and 8 bases from J, the junction kept 8 bases outside the gene matches. Per germline, CDR1 MDHEN and CDR2 SYDVKM.

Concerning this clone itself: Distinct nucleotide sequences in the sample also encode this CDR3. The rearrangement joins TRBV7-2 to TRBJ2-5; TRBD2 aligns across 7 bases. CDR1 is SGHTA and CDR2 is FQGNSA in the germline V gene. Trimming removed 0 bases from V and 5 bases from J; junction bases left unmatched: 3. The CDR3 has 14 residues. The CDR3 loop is CASSLAGAGETQYF. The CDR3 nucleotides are TGTGCCAGCAGCTTAGCGGGAGCGGGGGAGACCCAGTACTTC.

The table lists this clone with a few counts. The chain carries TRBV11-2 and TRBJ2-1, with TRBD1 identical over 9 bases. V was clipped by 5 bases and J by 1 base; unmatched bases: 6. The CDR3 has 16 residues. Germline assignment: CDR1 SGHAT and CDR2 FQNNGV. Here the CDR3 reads CASSTYGTGSYNEQFF. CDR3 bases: TGTGCCAGCAGCACCTACGGGACAGGGTCCTACAATGAGCAGTTCTTC. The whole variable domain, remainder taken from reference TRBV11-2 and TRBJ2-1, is EAGVAQSPRYKIIEKRQSVAFWCNPISGHATLYWYQQILGQGPKLLIQFQNNGVVDDSQLPKDRFSAERLKGVDSTLKIQPAKLEDSAVYLCASSTYGTGSYNEQFFGPGTRLTVL.

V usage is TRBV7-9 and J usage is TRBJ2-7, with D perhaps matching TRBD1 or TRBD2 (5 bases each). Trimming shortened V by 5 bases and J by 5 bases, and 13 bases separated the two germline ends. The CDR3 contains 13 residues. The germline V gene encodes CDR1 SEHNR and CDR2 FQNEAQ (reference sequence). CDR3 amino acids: CASSPKGSNEQYF. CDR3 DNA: TGTGCCAGCAGCCCAAAGGGGAGCAACGAGCAGTACTTC.

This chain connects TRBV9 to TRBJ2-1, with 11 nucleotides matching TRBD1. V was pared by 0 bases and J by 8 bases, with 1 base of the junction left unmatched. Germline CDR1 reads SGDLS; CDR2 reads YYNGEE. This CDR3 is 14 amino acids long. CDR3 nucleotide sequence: TGTGCCAGCAGCGTAGGGGACAGGGGGGATGAGCAGTTCTTC. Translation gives CASSVGDRGDEQFF.

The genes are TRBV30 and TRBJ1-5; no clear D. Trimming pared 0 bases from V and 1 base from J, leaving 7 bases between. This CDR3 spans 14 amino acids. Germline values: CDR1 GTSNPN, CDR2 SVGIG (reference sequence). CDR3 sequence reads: CAWSVVTSNQPQHF. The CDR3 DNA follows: TGTGCCTGGAGTGTAGTAACGAGCAATCAGCCCCAGCATTTT.

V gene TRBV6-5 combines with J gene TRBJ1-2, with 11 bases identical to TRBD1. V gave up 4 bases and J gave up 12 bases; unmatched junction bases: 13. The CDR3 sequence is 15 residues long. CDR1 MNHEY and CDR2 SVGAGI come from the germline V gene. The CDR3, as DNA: TGTGCCAGCAGTTCGCGCGGACAGGGGGCTGGTACCGACACCTTC. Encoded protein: CASSSRGQGAGTDTF.

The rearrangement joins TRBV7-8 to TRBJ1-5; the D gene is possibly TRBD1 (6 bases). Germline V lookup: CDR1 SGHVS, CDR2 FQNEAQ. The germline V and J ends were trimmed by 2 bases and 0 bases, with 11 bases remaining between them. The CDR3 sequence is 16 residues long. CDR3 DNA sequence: TGTGCCAGCAGCTTAAGGGCCAGGGGTAGCAATCAGCCCCAGCATTTT. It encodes CASSLRARGSNQPQHF. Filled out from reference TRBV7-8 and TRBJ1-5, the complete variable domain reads GAGVSQSPRYKVAKRGQDVALRCDPISGHVSLFWYQQALGQGPEFLTYFQNEAQLDKSGLPSDRFFAERPEGSVSTLKIQRTQQEDSAVYLCASSLRARGSNQPQHFGDGTRLSIL.

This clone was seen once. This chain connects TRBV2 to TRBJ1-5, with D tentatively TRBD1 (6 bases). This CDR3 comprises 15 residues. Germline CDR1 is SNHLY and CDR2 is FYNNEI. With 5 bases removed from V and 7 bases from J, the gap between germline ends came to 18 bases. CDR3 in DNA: TGTGCCAGCAGTCGCCGGGACAAGGGAGGACAGCCCCAGCATTTT. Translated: CASSRRDKGGQPQHF.

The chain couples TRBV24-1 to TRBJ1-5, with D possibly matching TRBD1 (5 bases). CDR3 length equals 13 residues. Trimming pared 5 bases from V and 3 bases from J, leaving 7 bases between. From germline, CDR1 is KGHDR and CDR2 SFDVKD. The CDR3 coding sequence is TGTGCCACCAGTGCGGGGGTCAATCAGCCCCAGCATTTT. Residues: CATSAGVNQPQHF.

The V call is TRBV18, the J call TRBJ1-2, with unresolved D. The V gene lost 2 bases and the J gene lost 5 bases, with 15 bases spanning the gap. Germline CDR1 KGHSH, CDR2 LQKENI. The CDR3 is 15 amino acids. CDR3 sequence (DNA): TGTGCCAGCTCACCAACTCCCGGGAAGTTATATGGCTACACCTTC. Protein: CASSPTPGKLYGYTF.

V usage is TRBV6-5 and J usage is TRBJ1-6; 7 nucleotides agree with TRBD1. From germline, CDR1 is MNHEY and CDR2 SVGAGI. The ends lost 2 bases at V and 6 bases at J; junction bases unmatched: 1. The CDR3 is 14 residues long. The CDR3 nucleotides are TGTGCCAGCAGTTACGACAGGGTTAATTCACCCCTCCACTTT. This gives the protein CASSYDRVNSPLHF.

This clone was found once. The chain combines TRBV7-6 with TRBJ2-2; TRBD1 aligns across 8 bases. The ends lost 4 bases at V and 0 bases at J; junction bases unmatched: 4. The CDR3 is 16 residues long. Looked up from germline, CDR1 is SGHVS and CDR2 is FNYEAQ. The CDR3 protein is CASSSRQGTNTGELFF. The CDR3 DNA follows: TGTGCCAGCAGCTCAAGACAGGGGACGAACACCGGGGAGCTGTTTTTT.

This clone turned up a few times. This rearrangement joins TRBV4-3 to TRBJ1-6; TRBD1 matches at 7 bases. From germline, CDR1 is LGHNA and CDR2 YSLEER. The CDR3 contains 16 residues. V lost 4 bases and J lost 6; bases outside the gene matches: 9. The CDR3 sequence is CASSPHRGRGNSPLHF. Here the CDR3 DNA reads TGCGCCAGCAGCCCCCACAGGGGAAGGGGTAATTCACCCCTCCACTTT.

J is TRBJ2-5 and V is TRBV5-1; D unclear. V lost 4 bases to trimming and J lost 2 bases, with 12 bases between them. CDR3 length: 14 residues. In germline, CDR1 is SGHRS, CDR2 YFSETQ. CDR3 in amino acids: CASSDVRLQETQYF. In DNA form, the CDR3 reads TGCGCCAGCAGCGACGTCCGCCTACAAGAGACCCAGTACTTC.

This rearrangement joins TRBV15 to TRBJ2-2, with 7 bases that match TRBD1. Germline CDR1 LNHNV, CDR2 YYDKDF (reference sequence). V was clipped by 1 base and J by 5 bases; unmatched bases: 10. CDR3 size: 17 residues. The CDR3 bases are TGTGCCACCAGCAGAGGAACAGGGGTAGTTGAGACCGGGGAGCTGTTTTTT. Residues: CATSRGTGVVETGELFF. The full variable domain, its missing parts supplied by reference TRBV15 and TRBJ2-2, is DAMVIQNPRYQVTQFGKPVTLSCSQTLNHNVMYWYQQKSSQAPKLLFHYYDKDFNNEADTPDNFQSRRPNTSFCFLDIRSPGLGDTAMYLCATSRGTGVVETGELFFGEGSRLTVL.

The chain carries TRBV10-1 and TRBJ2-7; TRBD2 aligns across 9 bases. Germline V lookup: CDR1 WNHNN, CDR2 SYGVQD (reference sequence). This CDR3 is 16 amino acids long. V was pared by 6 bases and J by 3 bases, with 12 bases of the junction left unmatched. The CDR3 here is CASSLAAGTSLYEQYF. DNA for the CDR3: TGCGCCAGCAGCCTCGCAGCCGGGACTAGCCTCTACGAGCAGTACTTC.

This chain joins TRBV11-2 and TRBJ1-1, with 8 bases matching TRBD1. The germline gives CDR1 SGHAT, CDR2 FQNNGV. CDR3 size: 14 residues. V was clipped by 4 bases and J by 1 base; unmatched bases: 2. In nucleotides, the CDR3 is TGTGCCAGCAGCTCCGACAGGGGGAACACTGAAGCTTTCTTT. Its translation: CASSSDRGNTEAFF.